The clone carrying this T cell receptor (beta chain) was recorded a few times. Its antigen is as yet unknown. The entry originates in a study of shared clonotypes between healthy human individuals. Overall study findings and caveats: Four donors had around 5% of their naive CD4 clonotypes in common. Unshared clonotypes carried lower generation probabilities than those common to all four donors. What naive subsets generally showed was a larger estimated richness than memory subsets showed.

The sorted-subset replicate PCRs were given about 200 ng DNA, which is tens of thousands of T cell genomes. Produced via immunoSEQ multiplex PCR; TCRdb's table is partial and in-frame only. The repertoire holds roughly 1 million clones, with 78% as singletons. V shed 6 bases and J shed 5 bases, with 4 bases lying between them. This CDR3 region has 10 residues. Germline values: CDR1 DFQATT, CDR2 SNEGSKA (reference sequence). The sequencing input was memory CD4+ T cells from PBMCs. Subset: CD45RA-negative fraction. The chain links TRBV20-1 to TRBJ1-4; D not resolved. This receptor was obtained from a man aged 18 to 29 in good health. Some clones in this sample may be carry-over from other donors' samples. CDR3 in DNA: TGCAGTGCATGGAATGAAAAACTGTTTTTT. This encodes CSAWNEKLFF.